This TCR beta chain comes out of a study of T cell responses to AZD1222 COVID-19 vaccine. The study's findings and limits: Baseline seropositives among AZD1222 recipients totaled only six or seven. White British ancestry dominated among donors, who included more females, and clonal diversity was possibly underestimated. Spike-specific TCR breadth and depth grew following two AZD1222 doses. Across spike, vaccine-associated CD4 TCRs were found, dominant at 160-218 and 743-854.

The method was immunoSEQ multiplex PCR; TCRdb's version includes in-frame clones alone and lacks a portion of them. The table has 99,000 or so clones, more than 75% seen once. The germline V gene has CDR1 KGHDR and CDR2 SFDVKD. This CDR3 has 17 residues. V was trimmed by 5 bases and J by 1 base, leaving 18 bases between them. About this clone itself: Its cognate antigen is unknown.

This specimen was peripheral blood, taken on day 0 of AZD1222 vaccination. The chain couples TRBV24-1 to TRBJ2-3; D is perhaps TRBD1 (5 bases). This TCR was recovered from an adult in good health. The CDR3 protein is CATSAVGPYQRTDTQYF. Here the CDR3 DNA reads TGTGCCACCAGTGCCGTGGGGCCATACCAGCGCACAGATACGCAGTATTTT.